The T cell receptor beta chain described here comes from a study of T cell changes during pregnancy in multiple sclerosis. The CDR3 is made up of 19 amino acids. The V segment lost 0 bases and the J segment 0 bases; nucleotides outside the gene matches: 10. From germline, CDR1 is LNHNV and CDR2 YYDKDF (reference sequence). The protocol was immunoSEQ multiplex PCR, while the TCRdb copy is restricted to in-frame clones and leaves out a portion. The sample includes some 47,000 clones, approximately 90% seen only once; the top ten take roughly 5.5%. This specimen was CD8+ T cells from peripheral blood mononuclear cells, taken after pregnancy. The sequence was obtained from a female donor in good health, enrolled as a control in a pregnancy study. This chain links TRBV15 with TRBJ2-3; 9 nucleotides line up with TRBD1. The CDR3 sequence: CATSRDNGDREWSTDTQYF. The CDR3 nucleotides are TGTGCCACCAGCAGAGATAACGGGGACAGGGAGTGGAGCACAGATACGCAGTATTTT.